This record covers a single TCR beta chain. The protocol was immunoSEQ multiplex PCR, while the TCRdb copy is restricted to in-frame clones and leaves out a portion. The top ten clones hold 10% to 15% of a sample with 260,000 or so clones, about 80% of them seen once. The data were taken from a study of control samples from healthy donors and cancer patients. The germline V and J ends were trimmed by 0 bases and 2 bases, with 9 bases remaining between them. The CDR3 consists of 15 residues. The germline V gene has CDR1 LGHDT and CDR2 YNNKEL (reference sequence). This TCR derives from an older woman with lung cancer. The sequenced sample was PBMCs. The chain uses TRBV3-1 (or the pseudogene TRBV3-2) and TRBJ2-3; no clear D. CDR3 protein: CASSQDLTITDTQYF. In DNA form, the CDR3 reads TGTGCCAGCAGCCAAGATTTGACCATCACAGATACGCAGTATTTT.